This T cell receptor beta chain was sequenced in a study of blood T cell repertoires in COVID-19. The overall study: In each case, the material was cDNA or gDNA derived from T cells, B-cell-depleted T cells, or PBMCs.

Trimming stripped 1 base from V and 3 bases from J, with 11 bases between. Per germline, CDR1 SGHTA and CDR2 FQGNSA. CDR3 length equals 15 residues. Participant ages covered roughly 18 to 90 years across 24 US areas. Original handling: Scientists estimated how many nucleated cells there were by amplifying reference gene primers. Some clones are missing from TCRdb's copy, which holds only in-frame ones; the method was immunoSEQ multiplex PCR. V and J calls plus clone size are reproduced from that table; the DNA served to infer D and trimming. The profile shows 250,000 or so clones, about nine tenths of them singletons.

This TCR came from a woman under 40 with acute COVID-19. The chain is built from TRBV7-2 and TRBJ2-3, with TRBD2 as a possible D gene (6 bases). The specimen sequenced was PBMCs or T cells enriched from blood (not recorded which). The CDR3 nucleotides read TGTGCCAGCAGCTTAGTTTCGGGAGCGACAGATACGCAGTATTTT. Its protein product is CASSLVSGATDTQYF.